A selection of T cell receptor beta chains follows, all from one sample in a study of T cells in localized non-small cell lung cancer. Profiled with immunoSEQ multiplex PCR; TCRdb holds only in-frame clones, not every one. Of tens of thousands of clones in the sample, roughly 89% were seen once. The sample in question was peripheral blood, obtained before any cancer treatment. The receptors derive from a man between 40 and 70 years old with stage I squamous cell lung carcinoma. CDR3s include the opening cysteine and the closing phenylalanine or tryptophan. Some rows mark clone size as missing; the rest say once, few, many or name a class of expanded clone.

V | size | CDR3
TRBV2 | . | CASSVWELNTEAFF
TRBV5-4 | . | CASSLLTGSEETQYF
TRBV7-9 | . | CASSLRSRDSPLHF
TRBV6-1 | . | CAADRGSGANVLTF
TRBV29-1 | . | CSVDTGVAGNTIYF
TRBV9 | once | CASSAMPLYEQYF
TRBV10-3 | . | CAIGSSGQGTNGYTF
TRBV7-3 | . | CASSQQGTYEQYF
TRBV7-2 | . | CASSPGPHNQPQHF
TRBV5-6 | . | CASSLDSYYGYTF
TRBV4-1 | . | CASSQGGSGGRGGYTF
TRBV5-1 | . | CASSGGQGNNEQFF
TRBV15 | few | CATSTPHRPSGNTIYF
TRBV5-1 | . | CASSRDAGSYTQYF
TRBV5-1 | . | CASSLGGRRSSVETQYF
TRBV5-4 | . | CASSLARGGFYGYTF
TRBV9 | . | CVSSPRGGRDSYEQYF
TRBV7-9 | . | CASSFGQGADTGELFF
TRBV6-1 | . | CASSEQGKGNSPLHF
TRBV5-4 | . | CASSSQGVPEAFF
TRBV4-1 | once | CASSPSRRGTEAFF
TRBV4-1 | . | CASSQGSGVKGINEQFF
TRBV18 | . | CASSRQDTVFQETQYF
TRBV19 | . | CASSGTGSGDTEAFF
TRBV7-2 | . | CASSSGGAGANVLTF
TRBV21-1 | . | CASSSPAGQGGDGYTF
TRBV7-2 | . | CASSLAGAMNTEAFF
TRBV27 | . | CASSLSWQGNGELFF
TRBV2 | . | CASSTYAATQYF
TRBV10-3 | . | CAISEGQGNQPQHF
TRBV14 | . | CASSQGEPYTEAFF
TRBV6-1 | . | CASSGAGNTEAFF
TRBV5-4 | few | CASTRWGDPTNYGYTF
TRBV7-9 | . | CASRGQGNTEAFF
TRBV7-3 | . | CASSPGGGTDTQYF
TRBV7-9 | . | CASSLVRGGDSPLHF
TRBV11-3 | . | CASSPRGDSSYEQYF
TRBV4-1 | . | CASKDPGPATQYF
TRBV5-1 | . | CASSLGTGAMDTQYF
TRBV5-1 | . | CASSLIPDTQYF
TRBV29-1 | . | CSVTTGTPSTGELFF
TRBV19 | . | CVVGGPYNEQFF
TRBV5-6 | few | CASSRGTPYEQYF
TRBV7-9 | few | CASSFPRQGETGELFF
TRBV28 | . | CASSTSNYGYTF
TRBV9 | . | CASSIADRATGYTF
TRBV9 | . | CASSGQGARETNEKLFF
TRBV7-2 | . | CASSLFPKDEQYF
TRBV6-1 | once | CASSPSRDYGYTF
TRBV15 | . | CATSRDSGGGTQYF
TRBV9 | . | CASSLGQNPLSGYGYTF
TRBV5-4 | . | CASSLASFRAEAGYTF